This T cell receptor (beta chain) was profiled in a study of T cell changes during pregnancy in multiple sclerosis (dated 2019 in TCRdb). In the study overall: In women with multiple sclerosis, the researchers looked at how the T cell repertoire shifted as pregnancy progressed.

Libraries were made using the immunoSEQ multiplex PCR assay. This is the immuneACCESS table as TCRdb keeps it, with only in-frame sequences that have V and J called. A part of the clones is gone; compared with another copy, unresolved V genes explain less than half, and the rest is unexplained. In this sample the table shows tens of thousands of clones, approximately 90% of which occur a single time. The ten largest clones take up about 6.9% of the sample. The germline V gene (reference sequence) specifies SEHNR as CDR1 and FQNEAQ as CDR2. V is cut by 5 bases and J by 2 bases, and the space between the germline ends is 19 bases. The CDR3 goes from the cysteine to the phenylalanine over 16 residues. Solely the CDR3 DNA is kept, with 48 bases framed from the first base. On this clone: Its antigen is currently not known. Qualities for individual bases were not recorded, and no much larger clone is one base off.

Sequenced material: CD8+ T cells from peripheral blood mononuclear cells, taken in the second trimester of pregnancy. This receptor was taken from a female donor with multiple sclerosis, enrolled in a pregnancy study. This receptor chain uses TRBV7-9 and TRBJ2-7, with a tentative D gene TRBD1 over 5 matching bases. The bases read TGTGCCAGCAGCACCCAGACAGCCTCCCTCGCCTACGAGCAGTACTTC. Its product reads: CASSTQTASLAYEQYF.